The 14 T cell receptor beta chains below come from one sample, sequenced in a study of radiotherapy plus CTLA-4 blockade in lung cancer. Assay: immunoSEQ multiplex PCR; the TCRdb copy retains only in-frame clones and omits some. The table records about 77,000 clones, roughly four fifths of them present only once. Sequences were derived from peripheral blood, sampled from a patient treated with radiotherapy plus ipilimumab. These receptors all come from a human donor with non-small cell lung cancer whose response to radiotherapy plus ipilimumab could not be evaluated.

This clone has just a few counts. This rearrangement joins TRBV6-6 to TRBJ1-1; D is possibly TRBD1 (6 bases). This CDR3 comprises 13 residues. Germline CDR1 and CDR2: MNHNY and SVGAGI (reference sequence). The ends were cut back, 7 bases at V and 4 bases at J, with 13 bases in the middle. CDR3 loop: CASKGGGGTEAFF. The CDR3 DNA sequence: TGTGCCAGCAAAGGGGGGGGTGGCACTGAAGCTTTCTTT.

The genes are TRBV5-1 and TRBJ1-1; 9 bases line up with TRBD1. The CDR3 runs 16 residues. Germline lookup yields CDR1 SGHRS and CDR2 YFSETQ. V lost 2 bases to trimming and J lost 1 base; unmatched junction nucleotides: 6. This CDR3 is CASSLRTGVENTEAFF. CDR3 nucleotide sequence: TGCGCCAGCAGCTTAAGGACAGGGGTCGAGAACACTGAAGCTTTCTTT.

The V gene is TRBV9, the J gene TRBJ2-6, with D possibly matching TRBD2 (7 bases). CDR1 is SGDLS, CDR2 YYNGEE, per germline. V was shortened by 8 bases and J by 4 bases, with 10 bases between the two germline ends. The CDR3 has 13 amino acids. The CDR3 DNA follows: TGTGCCAGTGCGGGGGCCGGGGCCAACGTCCTGACTTTC. It specifies CASAGAGANVLTF.

The genes are TRBV27 and TRBJ2-5, with D perhaps matching TRBD2 (6 bases). CDR3 size: 14 residues. V was trimmed by 5 bases and J by 3 bases, leaving 13 bases between them. CDR1 is MNHEY and CDR2 is SMNVEV in the germline V gene (reference sequence). DNA of the CDR3: TGTGCCAGCAGTCCACAGTGGAGGGAAGAGACCCAGTACTTC. It codes for CASSPQWREETQYF.

J is TRBJ1-2 and V is TRBV6-5; D not certain. The CDR3 is 14 amino acids. Germline V gene data show CDR1 as MNHEY and CDR2 as SVGAGI. Trimming cost V 6 bases and J 4 bases, with 15 bases left between them. The CDR3 spells CASSWASIGYGYTF. CDR3 in DNA: TGTGCCAGCAGCTGGGCGTCTATCGGCTATGGCTACACCTTC.

This CDR3 reads CASSLLAGAGETQYF. CDR3 nucleotide sequence: TGCGCCAGCAGCTTGCTAGCGGGAGCCGGCGAGACCCAGTACTTC. This chain joins TRBV5-1 and TRBJ2-5; 10 bases agree with TRBD2. The germline gives CDR1 SGHRS, CDR2 YFSETQ. V trimming: 1 base; J trimming: 5 bases; junction bases outside the gene matches: 5. The CDR3 is 15 residues long.

V usage is TRBV7-9 and J usage is TRBJ2-7, with 9 bases lining up with TRBD1. The trim removed 5 bases at V and 3 bases at J, leaving 14 bases unmatched. CDR3 length: 17 amino acids. The V gene's germline CDR1 is SEHNR and CDR2 FQNEAQ (reference sequence). The CDR3 nucleotides are TGTGCCAGCAGCCCGTACGAGCCGGGACAGGGAGGCTACGAGCAGTACTTC. Its protein is CASSPYEPGQGGYEQYF.

The chain employs TRBV27 and TRBJ1-6, with 7 bases matching TRBD1. Per the germline V gene, CDR1 is MNHEY and CDR2 is SMNVEV (reference sequence). The CDR3 sequence is 14 residues long. J was trimmed by 5 bases and V by 6 bases; bases with no gene match: 4. CDR3 bases: TGTGCCAGCAGCCCGGGACAGCATAATTCACCCCTCCACTTT. It codes for CASSPGQHNSPLHF.

This clone was detected once. The chain is built from TRBV30 and TRBJ2-6, with a tentative D call TRBD2 (5 bases). V lost 4 bases and J lost 3, with 13 bases in between. Germline V gene lookup returns CDR1 GTSNPN and CDR2 SVGIG (reference sequence). The CDR3 consists of 15 residues. CDR3 coding DNA: TGTGCCTGGACCCGAGGGTTAAGTGGGGCCAACGTCCTGACTTTC. This gives the protein CAWTRGLSGANVLTF.

This clone was seen only a few times. This sequence joins TRBV7-9 and TRBJ2-5; a weak D match, TRBD1 (6 bases). The V end lost 5 bases, the J end lost 4 bases, and 17 bases lay between the germline ends. Germline CDR1 reads SEHNR; CDR2 reads FQNEAQ (reference sequence). This CDR3 spans 15 amino acids. The CDR3 region has the DNA TGTGCCAGCAGCCTAATACAGGGCGGAGGAGAGACCCAGTACTTC. Its protein product is CASSLIQGGGETQYF.

This clone has only one observation. This rearrangement joins TRBV6-5 to TRBJ2-1, with 9 bases aligning to TRBD1. The CDR3 length is 16 residues. Unmatched junction bases numbered 5, after V lost 0 bases and J lost 5 bases. CDR1 and CDR2 from the germline V gene are MNHEY and SVGAGI. The CDR3 spells CASSYSIGTGNNEQFF. The DNA for the CDR3 is TGTGCCAGCAGTTACTCCATCGGGACAGGGAACAATGAGCAGTTCTTC.

The V and J genes are TRBV27 and TRBJ1-6; D gene uncertain. The ends were cut back, 6 bases at V and 6 bases at J, with 6 bases in the middle. CDR1 is MNHEY, CDR2 SMNVEV, per germline (reference sequence). There are 12 residues in the CDR3. For the CDR3, the DNA is TGTGCCAGCAGGGAGCCTAATTCACCCCTCCACTTT. Amino acid sequence: CASREPNSPLHF.

The chain is built from TRBV5-4 and TRBJ2-7, with D possibly being TRBD1 (7 bases). Germline V CDR1 and CDR2: SGHNT, YYREEE (reference sequence). The CDR3 spans 15 residues. The germline V and J ends were trimmed by 5 bases and 6 bases, with 21 bases remaining between them. CDR3 coding DNA: TGTGCCAGCAGGACTGGCGGGACAGCCTGGTCCGAGCAGTACTTC. It yields the protein CASRTGGTAWSEQYF. The complete variable domain, with remaining parts taken from reference TRBV5-4 and TRBJ2-7, reads ETGVTQSPTHLIKTRGQQVTLRCSSQSGHNTVSWYQQALGQGPQFIFQYYREEENGRGNFPPRFSGLQFPNYSSELNVNALELDDSALYLCASRTGGTAWSEQYFGPGTRLTVT.

This chain joins TRBV7-2 and TRBJ2-1; TRBD1 agrees at 7 bases. Germline V CDR1 and CDR2: SGHTA, FQGNSA. The CDR3 is 17 amino acids. V gave up 1 base and J gave up 2 bases; unmatched junction bases: 8. As DNA, the CDR3 is TGTGCCAGCAGCTTAGTTCCGACAGGGTTCACCTACAATGAGCAGTTCTTC. As protein: CASSLVPTGFTYNEQFF.